This TCR beta chain comes out of a study of shared clonotypes between healthy human individuals. Broader study findings: Naive subsets tended to show greater estimated richness than memory subsets.

The table came from immunoSEQ multiplex PCR; TCRdb's copy has only in-frame clones and leaves some out. This table holds some 2,000,000 clones, about 95% found once. CDR1 and CDR2 from the germline V gene are SNHLY and FYNNEI. The CDR3 length is 15 residues. The V end lost 2 bases, the J end lost 4 bases, and 14 bases lay between the germline ends. Note on this clone: Its antigen is not identified.

CD45RO-negative, CCR7-positively selected cells formed the naive CD8 fraction, excluding terminally differentiated effector memory CD45RA+ cells. Sequencing was performed on naive CD8+ T cells sorted from blood. This receptor was taken from a man younger than 35 in good health. J is TRBJ2-5 and V is TRBV2; D is perhaps TRBD1 (6 bases). CDR3 loop: CASSESAGVPETQYF. The CDR3 nucleotides are TGTGCCAGCAGTGAATCAGCAGGGGTCCCAGAGACCCAGTACTTC.